The 28 T cell receptor beta chains presented below share a single source sample, sequenced in a study of cytomegalovirus exposure and HLA in healthy donors. Using immunoSEQ multiplex PCR, the repertoire was profiled, and TCRdb retains in-frame clones only, with some absent. Altogether over 55,000 clones are present, 96% being singletons, with the ten largest covering 0.9% to 1%. Source material: PBMCs. These TCRs come from a man aged 18 to 30 in good health and CMV-seronegative.

This rearrangement joins TRBV7-9 to TRBJ1-1, with TRBD1 as a possible D gene (6 bases). Germline loops: CDR1 SEHNR, CDR2 FQNEAQ (reference sequence). V lost 1 base to trimming and J lost 11 bases, with 14 bases between them. The CDR3 sequence is 13 residues long. As DNA, the CDR3 is TGTGCCAGCAGCTTAGAGACAGGACTTTTGGCTTTCTTT. Translated: CASSLETGLLAFF.

The chain uses TRBV28 and TRBJ2-7, with 8 bases matching TRBD2. Germline V gene sequence: CDR1 MDHEN, CDR2 SYDVKM. This CDR3 has 14 amino acids. Trimming removed 7 bases from V and 0 bases from J; junction bases left unmatched: 5. The CDR3 DNA is TGTGCCAGCAATAGCGGGACCGACTCCTACGAGCAGTACTTC. Protein: CASNSGTDSYEQYF.

This clone has a single count. This chain links TRBV19 with TRBJ2-1; 10 bases align to TRBD2. The germline gives CDR1 LNHDA, CDR2 SQIVND (reference sequence). This CDR3 is 18 amino acids long. Unmatched junction bases numbered 19, after V lost 4 bases and J lost 10 bases. The CDR3 region has the DNA TGTGCCAGTAGTACCGAGACAGGGACTAGCGCGGGGTCTGTAGAGCAGTTCTTC. It translates to CASSTETGTSAGSVEQFF.

The chain's CDR3 is CASSGLRDRPPGYTF. Here the CDR3 DNA reads TGTGCCAGCAGTGGACTCCGGGACAGGCCACCCGGCTACACCTTC. The chain uses TRBV28 and TRBJ1-2; 8 bases line up with TRBD1. The CDR3 has 15 residues. Germline values: CDR1 MDHEN, CDR2 SYDVKM. The junction had 13 bases not matched to a gene; V was cut back by 5 bases and J by 8 bases.

The rearrangement links TRBV4-1 to TRBJ2-7; 8 nucleotides align to TRBD1. Germline V CDR1 and CDR2: MGHRA, YSYEKL. J gave up 3 bases and V 1 base, and 5 bases lay outside the gene matches. The CDR3 extends over 15 amino acids. In nucleotides, the CDR3 is TGCGCCAGCAGCCAAGTGACAGGGGAGGACTACGAGCAGTACTTC. This sequence encodes CASSQVTGEDYEQYF.

The rearrangement uses TRBV7-6 and TRBJ2-5; 7 bases align to TRBD2. The CDR3 extends over 16 amino acids. The J segment lost 2 bases and the V segment lost 0 bases, leaving 6 bases of the junction unmatched. CDR1 SGHVS and CDR2 FNYEAQ come from the germline V gene. The CDR3 loop reads CASSLAHSGLQETQYF. The DNA for the CDR3 is TGTGCCAGCAGCTTAGCACACTCGGGACTACAAGAGACCCAGTACTTC. Full variable domain (remainder filled in from reference TRBV7-6 and TRBJ2-5): GAGVSQSPRYKVTKRGQDVALRCDPISGHVSLYWYRQALGQGPEFLTYFNYEAQQDKSGLPNDRFSAERPEGSISTLTIQRTEQRDSAMYRCASSLAHSGLQETQYFGPGTRLLVL.

The rearrangement joins TRBV11-2 to TRBJ2-3; the D gene is possibly TRBD2 (5 bases). The CDR3 has 14 residues. CDR1 and CDR2 from the germline V gene are SGHAT and FQNNGV. Between the trimmed V and J ends, which lost 5 bases and 3 bases, there was a span of 12 bases. For the CDR3, the DNA is TGTGCCAGCAGCCTACTCGAGGGTACAGATACGCAGTATTTT. Translating it yields CASSLLEGTDTQYF.

The V and J genes are TRBV19 and TRBJ1-1; 8 nucleotides match TRBD1. Germline V gene data show CDR1 as LNHDA and CDR2 as SQIVND (reference sequence). J was trimmed by 5 bases and V by 4 bases; bases with no gene match: 9. This CDR3 is 15 amino acids long. For the CDR3, the DNA is TGTGCCAGTAGTACCCATCCCTACAGGGGGACTGAAGCTTTCTTT. It is translated as CASSTHPYRGTEAFF.

V is TRBV7-8 and J is TRBJ2-5, with D possibly being TRBD1 (6 bases). V was shortened by 6 bases and J by 2 bases, with 13 bases between the two germline ends. The CDR3 runs to 14 residues. CDR1 SGHVS and CDR2 FQNEAQ come from the germline V gene. CDR3 bases: TGTGCCAGCAGACCTGCTAGGGGGCAAGAGACCCAGTACTTC. It encodes CASRPARGQETQYF.

The CDR3 DNA reads as TGTGCCAGCAGTCTAGGCCTTGGACTAGCGACAGATACGCAGTATTTT. As protein: CASSLGLGLATDTQYF. The V call is TRBV28, the J call TRBJ2-3; 9 nucleotides agree with TRBD2. This CDR3 region has 16 residues. Germline trimming cut 5 bases from V and 3 bases from J; bases unmatched to any gene: 9. Germline V gene data show CDR1 as MDHEN and CDR2 as SYDVKM. Together with reference TRBV28 and TRBJ2-3, the CDR3 gives the full variable domain: DVKVTQSSRYLVKRTGEKVFLECVQDMDHENMFWYRQDPGLGLRLIYFSYDVKMKEKGDIPEGYSVSREKKERFSLILESASTNQTSMYLCASSLGLGLATDTQYFGPGTRLTVL.

V is TRBV19 and J is TRBJ1-2, with TRBD1 as a possible D gene (5 bases). The CDR3 is 12 residues long. Germline lookup yields CDR1 LNHDA and CDR2 SQIVND (reference sequence). The V end lost 10 bases, the J end lost 8 bases, and 17 bases lay between the germline ends. Here the CDR3 DNA reads TGTGCCACCAACGAAGGGGAAGGCGGCTACACCTTC. Translating it yields CATNEGEGGYTF. Together with reference TRBV19 and TRBJ1-2, the CDR3 gives the full variable domain: DGGITQSPKYLFRKEGQNVTLSCEQNLNHDAMYWYRQDPGQGLRLIYYSQIVNDFQKGDIAEGYSVSREKKESFPLTVTSAQKNPTAFYLCATNEGEGGYTFGSGTRLTVV.

This clone was found once. The chain carries TRBV5-6 and TRBJ2-7, with 7 bases fitting TRBD2. The CDR3 covers 14 residues. V dropped 7 bases and J dropped 9; count of bases not matched to a gene: 16. Germline values: CDR1 SGHDT, CDR2 YYEEEE. CDR3 bases: TGTGCCAGCTCAAAAGGGGACTACCTAGAAGGGCAGTACTTC. This sequence encodes CASSKGDYLEGQYF.

CDR3: CASSLAGGGSYEQYF. Written as DNA, the CDR3 is TGTGCCAGCAGCTTAGCGGGAGGGGGGTCCTACGAGCAGTACTTC. The V call is TRBV5-6, the J call TRBJ2-7; 10 nucleotides align to TRBD2. J gave up 1 base and V 2 bases, and 3 bases lay outside the gene matches. The CDR3 runs to 15 residues. Per the germline V gene, CDR1 is SGHDT and CDR2 is YYEEEE. The full variable domain, with the rest looked up from reference TRBV5-6 and TRBJ2-7, is DAGVTQSPTHLIKTRGQQVTLRCSPKSGHDTVSWYQQALGQGPQFIFQYYEEEERQRGNFPDRFSGHQFPNYSSELNVNALLLGDSALYLCASSLAGGGSYEQYFGPGTRLTVT.

This clone has a single count. The chain recombines TRBV28 with TRBJ1-1; the D gene is possibly TRBD1 (5 bases). V lost 4 bases to trimming and J lost 3 bases, with 21 bases between them. From germline, CDR1 is MDHEN and CDR2 SYDVKM. This CDR3 comprises 17 residues. CDR3 sequence: CASSSRAPGVLDTEAFF. The CDR3 nucleotides read TGTGCCAGCAGTTCACGAGCTCCGGGGGTCTTGGACACTGAAGCTTTCTTT. The full variable domain, its missing parts supplied by reference TRBV28 and TRBJ1-1, is DVKVTQSSRYLVKRTGEKVFLECVQDMDHENMFWYRQDPGLGLRLIYFSYDVKMKEKGDIPEGYSVSREKKERFSLILESASTNQTSMYLCASSSRAPGVLDTEAFFGQGTRLTVV.

This chain links TRBV7-2 with TRBJ1-2, with 7 bases matching TRBD1. Germline CDR1 SGHTA, CDR2 FQGNSA. J was trimmed by 4 bases and V by 3 bases; bases with no gene match: 8. CDR3 size: 15 residues. The CDR3: CASSLERTGFYGYTF. The CDR3 DNA follows: TGTGCCAGCAGCTTGGAGAGGACAGGTTTCTATGGCTACACCTTC.

The V gene is TRBV9, the J gene TRBJ2-6; TRBD2 is a possible D gene (6 bases). The germline CDR1 and CDR2 sequences are SGDLS and YYNGEE. This CDR3 has 16 amino acids. V lost 2 bases, J lost 3 bases, and 12 bases lay in between. In DNA form, the CDR3 reads TGTGCCAGCAGCGTCGACGGGGGTTTTGGGGCCAACGTCCTGACTTTC. Translation: CASSVDGGFGANVLTF.

This clone was found a few times. The V call is TRBV2, the J call TRBJ2-7; possible D gene TRBD2, 6 bases. Deletions cut 3 bases from V and 2 bases from J, with 11 bases between. Germline V gene data show CDR1 as SNHLY and CDR2 as FYNNEI. The CDR3 has 14 residues. CDR3 in DNA: TGTGCCAGCAGTGAGTCTAGCGATACCTACGAGCAGTACTTC. Its protein is CASSESSDTYEQYF. Combining the CDR3 with reference TRBV2 and TRBJ2-7 gives the whole variable domain EPEVTQTPSHQVTQMGQEVILRCVPISNHLYFYWYRQILGQKVEFLVSFYNNEISEKSEIFDDQFSVERPDGSNFTLKIRSTKLEDSAMYFCASSESSDTYEQYFGPGTRLTVT.

This chain uses TRBV10-3 with TRBJ1-2; D is uncertain. Per the germline V gene, CDR1 is ENHRY and CDR2 is SYGVKD. The CDR3 is 12 residues long. V lost 2 bases and J 4 bases, leaving 5 bases between the germline ends. The CDR3: CAISEHSYGYTF. The CDR3 DNA sequence: TGTGCCATCAGTGAGCACAGCTATGGCTACACCTTC.

The chain joins TRBV15 to TRBJ2-3; possible D gene TRBD2, 7 bases. The ends were cut back, 6 bases at V and 2 bases at J, with 18 bases in the middle. The CDR3 spans 16 residues. Germline assignment: CDR1 LNHNV and CDR2 YYDKDF (reference sequence). CDR3 in amino acids: CATRLDRRGATDTQYF. The CDR3 DNA follows: TGTGCCACCAGGCTCGACCGACGGGGGGCCACAGATACGCAGTATTTT.

This chain links TRBV28 with TRBJ1-1; no clear D gene. Germline V gives CDR1 MDHEN, CDR2 SYDVKM. The CDR3 is made up of 14 amino acids. Trimming removed 7 bases at V and 0 bases at J, with 12 bases between. The CDR3 region has the DNA TGTGCCAGCACCCCAGATATCATGAACACTGAAGCTTTCTTT. Translation: CASTPDIMNTEAFF.

The CDR3 spells CASSLGGFLAEDTDTQYF. CDR3 DNA sequence: TGTGCCAGCAGTTTAGGGGGATTCCTAGCGGAGGACACAGATACGCAGTATTTT. The chain uses TRBV28 and TRBJ2-3, with 7 positions matching TRBD2. The germline V gene encodes CDR1 MDHEN and CDR2 SYDVKM. The CDR3 runs 18 residues. V was pared by 2 bases and J by 2 bases, with 13 bases of the junction left unmatched.

This sequence joins TRBV5-6 and TRBJ2-2, with 8 positions matching TRBD1. Germline lookup yields CDR1 SGHDT and CDR2 YYEEEE. The CDR3 length is 16 residues. The V and J ends lost 2 bases and 0 bases, in that order; junction bases with no gene match: 3. The DNA for the CDR3 is TGTGCCAGCAGCTTTGGACAGGGTTCGAACACCGGGGAGCTGTTTTTT. This encodes CASSFGQGSNTGELFF.

Details on this clone: The sample contains more than one DNA sequence encoding this CDR3. The V gene is TRBV27, the J gene TRBJ1-5, with TRBD1 matching 9 bases. CDR1 MNHEY and CDR2 SMNVEV come from the germline V gene (reference sequence). The CDR3 has 14 amino acids. J lost 4 bases, V lost 3 bases, and 1 base had no gene match. As DNA, the CDR3 is TGTGCCAGCAGTTTGGGACAGGGTAATCAGCCCCAGCATTTT. Its translation: CASSLGQGNQPQHF.

J is TRBJ2-1 and V is TRBV11-2, with TRBD2 identical over 11 bases. CDR1 is SGHAT, CDR2 FQNNGV, per germline. The CDR3 is 16 residues long. Trimming at V came to 5 bases and at J to 4 bases, leaving 7 bases not matched to a gene. CDR3 nucleotide sequence: TGTGCCAGCAGCAAAAATCTAGCGGGAGGATACAATGAGCAGTTCTTC. Encoded protein: CASSKNLAGGYNEQFF. The variable domain in full, with the rest retrieved from reference TRBV11-2 and TRBJ2-1, is EAGVAQSPRYKIIEKRQSVAFWCNPISGHATLYWYQQILGQGPKLLIQFQNNGVVDDSQLPKDRFSAERLKGVDSTLKIQPAKLEDSAVYLCASSKNLAGGYNEQFFGPGTRLTVL.

This chain joins TRBV11-1 and TRBJ2-1, with 7 bases fitting TRBD2. V was clipped by 0 bases and J by 5 bases; unmatched bases: 10. The CDR3 runs to 17 residues. The germline CDR1 and CDR2 sequences are SGHAT and FQDESV (reference sequence). The DNA for the CDR3 is TGTGCCAGCAGCTTAGCGGAGGGGAGGGTGGGGCACAATGAGCAGTTCTTC. Translation gives CASSLAEGRVGHNEQFF.

The chain employs TRBV10-2 and TRBJ2-7; 10 nucleotides align to TRBD2. There are 15 residues in the CDR3. CDR1 is WSHSY, CDR2 SAAADI, per germline. V shed 5 bases, J shed 3 bases, and the junction held 7 bases outside the gene matches. The CDR3, as DNA: TGCGCCAGCAGTACTCTAGCGGGAGAAAACTACGAGCAGTACTTC. Translation gives CASSTLAGENYEQYF.

This chain connects TRBV28 to TRBJ1-5; D is undetermined. Germline V gene lookup returns CDR1 MDHEN and CDR2 SYDVKM. This CDR3 comprises 14 residues. The ends were cut back, 4 bases at V and 1 base at J, with 8 bases in the middle. CDR3 sequence reads: CASSSPGSNQPQHF. Written as DNA, the CDR3 is TGTGCCAGCAGTTCGCCGGGGAGCAATCAGCCCCAGCATTTT.

This chain connects TRBV28 to TRBJ1-4; D not resolved. Trimming shortened V by 1 base and J by 6 bases, and 15 bases separated the two germline ends. The germline CDR1 and CDR2 sequences are MDHEN and SYDVKM. This CDR3 spans 16 amino acids. The CDR3 loop is CASSLSAVPLYEKLFF. CDR3 bases: TGTGCCAGCAGTTTATCGGCGGTTCCCCTCTATGAAAAACTGTTTTTT.